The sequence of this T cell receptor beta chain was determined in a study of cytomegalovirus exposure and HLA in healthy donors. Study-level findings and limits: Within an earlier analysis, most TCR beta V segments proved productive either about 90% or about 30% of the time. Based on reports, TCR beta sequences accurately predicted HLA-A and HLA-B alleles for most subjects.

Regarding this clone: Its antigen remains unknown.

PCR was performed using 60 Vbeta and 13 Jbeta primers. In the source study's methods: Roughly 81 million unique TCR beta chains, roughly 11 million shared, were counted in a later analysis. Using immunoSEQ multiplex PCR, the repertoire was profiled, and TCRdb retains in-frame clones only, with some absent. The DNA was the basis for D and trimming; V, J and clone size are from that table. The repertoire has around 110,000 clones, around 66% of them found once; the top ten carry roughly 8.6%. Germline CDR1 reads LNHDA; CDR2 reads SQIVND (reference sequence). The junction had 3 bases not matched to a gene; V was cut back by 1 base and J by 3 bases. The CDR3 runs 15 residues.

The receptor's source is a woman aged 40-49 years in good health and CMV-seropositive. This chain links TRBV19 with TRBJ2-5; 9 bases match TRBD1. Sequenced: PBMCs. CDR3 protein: CASSIGDRVEETQYF. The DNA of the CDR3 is TGTGCCAGTAGTATAGGGGACAGGGTTGAAGAGACCCAGTACTTC.